What follows are 3 T cell receptor beta chains derived from one specimen sequenced in a study of blood T cell repertoires in COVID-19. Only in-frame clones appear in the TCRdb table, and some are missing; sequencing was by immunoSEQ multiplex PCR. This repertoire shows roughly 70,000 clones, around 81% found once; its top ten account for 25% to 30%. Sample: peripheral blood. The receptors come from a human donor in a cohort sampled during active COVID-19.

Note on this clone: A junction boundary mismatches the germline segment, possibly from a read error. The CDR3 spells CASSPSTSGENYEQYF. The DNA of the CDR3 is TGTGCTAGCAGCCCTTCCACTAGCGGGGAAAACTACGAGCAGTACTTC. This chain joins TRBV7-7 and TRBJ2-7; 10 bases fit TRBD2. Germline V gene sequence: CDR1 SSHAT, CDR2 FNYEAQ (reference sequence). The CDR3 runs to 16 residues.

The chain couples TRBV5-6 to TRBJ1-2; 7 bases are a match to TRBD1. V lost 0 bases and J lost 5; bases outside the gene matches: 7. The V gene's germline CDR1 is SGHDT and CDR2 YYEEEE. The length of the CDR3 is 15 residues. This CDR3 reads CASSLAMDRRYGYTF. CDR3 bases: TGTGCCAGCAGCTTGGCCATGGACAGGAGGTATGGCTACACCTTC.

The genes are TRBV29-1 and TRBJ1-3, with a tentative D call TRBD1 (6 bases). The V gene lost 6 bases and the J gene lost 4 bases, with 7 bases spanning the gap. Germline CDR1 reads SQVTM; CDR2 reads ANQGSEA. The CDR3 consists of 11 residues. CDR3 sequence reads: CSVDRGNTIYF. As DNA, the CDR3 is TGCAGCGTCGACAGGGGAAACACCATATATTTT.